A single sample gave rise to the 7 T cell receptor beta chains below, sequenced in a study of breast tumors, draining lymph nodes, adjacent tissues. MiXCR, applied by TCRdb to the multiplex PCR reads, yields one record per CDR3 protein. Among around 120,000 distinct CDR3 sequences listed, around 20% were seen once. Samples came from axillary lymph nodes draining the breast cancer. The sample taken for sequencing was axillary lymph node tissue. These receptors were taken from a female donor with breast cancer. Some clones in this sample may be carry-over from other donors' samples.

A few counts support this clonotype. The V and J genes are TRBV27 and TRBJ2-6; D is unresolved. Trimming shortened V by 8 bases and J by 1 base, and 9 bases separated the two germline ends. This CDR3 contains 14 residues. Per germline, CDR1 MNHEY and CDR2 SMNVEV (reference sequence). CDR3 nucleotide sequence: TGTGCCAGCCAACCGTCATCTGGGGCCAACGTCCTGACTTTC. Its translation: CASQPSSGANVLTF.

This clonotype was observed many times. The chain uses TRBV5-6 and TRBJ2-7; 13 bases map to TRBD2. The CDR3 consists of 16 residues. V shed 2 bases and J 4 bases; nucleotides not matched to a gene: 6. Germline CDR1 SGHDT, CDR2 YYEEEE. The CDR3 nucleotides are TGTGCCAGCAGCTTTACGACTAGCGGGGGGTTTTACGAGCAGTACTTC. It translates to CASSFTTSGGFYEQYF.

This clonotype was picked up many times. The chain has TRBV7-8 and TRBJ2-7, with 10 positions matching TRBD2. V dropped 1 base and J dropped 7; count of bases not matched to a gene: 10. The germline V gene encodes CDR1 SGHVS and CDR2 FQNEAQ. The length of the CDR3 is 16 residues. The CDR3 DNA reads as TGTGCCAGCAGCTTAGGACTAGCGGGCTACCGGGGGGAGCAGTACTTC. It translates to CASSLGLAGYRGEQYF.

This clonotype came up many times. The gene calls are TRBV4-1 and TRBJ2-7; 8 bases match TRBD2. Germline CDR1 and CDR2: MGHRA and YSYEKL. J was trimmed by 0 bases and V by 1 base; bases with no gene match: 2. The CDR3 runs 15 residues. CDR3 residues: CASSQGLARSYEQYF. As DNA, the CDR3 is TGCGCCAGCAGCCAAGGACTAGCGCGCTCCTACGAGCAGTACTTC.

This clonotype came up many times. The J gene is TRBJ2-7, the V gene TRBV11-2, with unresolved D. The CDR3 has 15 residues. V was clipped by 0 bases and J by 0 bases, with 9 bases between them. Germline V gene sequence: CDR1 SGHAT, CDR2 FQNNGV. The CDR3 region has the DNA TGTGCCAGCAGCTTAGAACGAGGAAACTCCTACGAGCAGTACTTC. The encoded protein is CASSLERGNSYEQYF.

This clonotype came up many times. V gene TRBV5-1 combines with J gene TRBJ1-2; unclear D gene. The CDR3 consists of 15 residues. The germline V and J ends were trimmed by 6 bases and 2 bases, with 17 bases remaining between them. Germline CDR1 reads SGHRS; CDR2 reads YFSETQ. CDR3 amino acids: CASTPGIGSNYGYTF. As DNA, the CDR3 is TGCGCCAGCACCCCGGGGATCGGGTCCAACTATGGCTACACCTTC.

This clonotype was seen many times. This sequence joins TRBV3-1 and TRBJ2-2; D remains unclear. This CDR3 spans 13 amino acids. Per germline, CDR1 LGHDT and CDR2 YNNKEL (reference sequence). Trimming took 4 bases from V and 7 from J, leaving 10 bases between them. CDR3 sequence (DNA): TGTGCCAGCAGCCCTAGGGTGGTCGGGGAGCTGTTTTTT. Its protein is CASSPRVVGELFF. The full variable domain, with the rest looked up from reference TRBV3-1 and TRBJ2-2, is DTAVSQTPKYLVTQMGNDKSIKCEQNLGHDTMYWYKQDSKKFLKIMFSYNNKELIINETVPNRFSPKSPDKAHLNLHINSLELGDSAVYFCASSPRVVGELFFGEGSRLTVL.